This TCR beta chain was identified during a study of PD-L1 blockade in urothelial cancer. The time point denotes: pretreatment peripheral blood. Locally advanced or metastatic urothelial carcinoma was diagnosed in the patients. Germline V CDR1 and CDR2: KGHSH, LQKENI. The V gene end was trimmed by 2 bases and the J gene end by 10 bases; junction bases not matched to a gene: 10. This CDR3 contains 16 residues. For this clone: Antigen specificity is unknown.

Study-wide points: In blood sampled pretreatment, TCR clonality below the median predicted better survival.

Every PCR got spiked synthetic TCR analog templates. Sequencing used immunoSEQ multiplex PCR; TCRdb keeps in-frame clones, though not all of them. This sample has tens of thousands of clones, with 84% found just once. The source material was PBMCs, sampled around atezolizumab (anti-PD-L1) treatment. The chain combines TRBV18 with TRBJ2-1; 11 nucleotides agree with TRBD2. This TCR was sampled from a man between 60 and 75 years old with urothelial cancer. CDR3 residues: CASSPMTSGIGHEQFF. The CDR3, as DNA: TGTGCCAGCTCACCAATGACTAGCGGGATAGGCCACGAGCAGTTCTTC.